This is a list of T cell receptor beta chains from one sample in a study of blood T cells in healthy people across ages. Using its own MiXCR run on the 5' RACE reads, TCRdb lists one record per CDR3 protein. The repertoire has over a million distinct CDR3 sequences, 35% to 45% of them found once; the top ten carry 7.9%. Material: blood. These receptors came from a woman aged 18-29 years in good health. CDR3s include the opening cysteine and the closing phenylalanine or tryptophan. D genes are given only for firm matches.

J: TRBJ2-1; D: NA; V: TRBV3-1; CDR3: CASSQMATARLDEQFF
J: TRBJ2-1; D: TRBD2; V: TRBV5-1; CDR3: CASSLEGLEVGDEQFF
J: NA; D: NA; V: TRBV11-3; CDR3: CASSPNHGGEQYF
J: TRBJ1-4; D: NA; V: TRBV2; CDR3: CASKSRTATNEKLFF
J: TRBJ2-7; D: NA; V: TRBV28; CDR3: CASARTDGSYEQYF
J: TRBJ2-3; D: TRBD2; V: TRBV7-9; CDR3: CASSLGLAGWTDTQYF
J: TRBJ1-4; D: TRBD1; V: TRBV7-9; CDR3: CASSSKTGTNEKLFF
J: TRBJ2-3; D: TRBD1; V: TRBV9; CDR3: CASSVLGQVSTDTQYF
J: TRBJ2-7; D: TRBD1; V: TRBV10-3; CDR3: CAISPGTGGHEQYF
J: NA; D: NA; V: TRBV29-1; CDR3: CSMLPSGGDIQYF
J: TRBJ2-5; D: NA; V: TRBV3-1; CDR3: CASTPGPSSVQGTQYF
J: TRBJ2-3; D: NA; V: TRBV20-1; CDR3: CSPARSSTDTQYF
J: NA; D: TRBD2; V: TRBV11-2; CDR3: CASSFLSLAVLQETQYF
J: TRBJ1-2; D: NA; V: TRBV6-5; CDR3: CASSYEGGSNYGYTF
J: TRBJ2-1; D: TRBD2; V: TRBV3-1; CDR3: CASSRGTSDYNEQFF
J: TRBJ2-7; D: TRBD1; V: TRBV29-1; CDR3: CSVETRGPYEQYF
J: TRBJ2-3; D: TRBD1; V: TRBV5-1; CDR3: CASIQPLGQGRWNTQYF
J: TRBJ2-7; D: NA; V: TRBV6-1; CDR3: CASTLGFEQYF
J: TRBJ2-7; D: TRBD1; V: TRBV29-1; CDR3: CSVAGGTGGYAYEQYF
J: TRBJ1-4; D: NA; V: TRBV7-2; CDR3: CASRVQSGKLFF
J: TRBJ1-1; D: NA; V: TRBV12-3/TRBV12-4; CDR3: CASRPGQKNTEAFF
J: TRBJ1-2; D: TRBD1; V: TRBV12-3/TRBV12-4; CDR3: CASTPGGTGTYYGYTF
J: TRBJ2-5; D: NA; V: TRBV7-9; CDR3: CASSFPERDHNEQYF
J: TRBJ2-5; D: NA; V: TRBV12-3/TRBV12-4; CDR3: CASRQPGHKETQYF
J: TRBJ2-4; D: TRBD2; V: TRBV5-1; CDR3: CASSPASGTKNIQYF
J: TRBJ1-2; D: TRBD1; V: TRBV28; CDR3: CASSSTGAFYGYTF